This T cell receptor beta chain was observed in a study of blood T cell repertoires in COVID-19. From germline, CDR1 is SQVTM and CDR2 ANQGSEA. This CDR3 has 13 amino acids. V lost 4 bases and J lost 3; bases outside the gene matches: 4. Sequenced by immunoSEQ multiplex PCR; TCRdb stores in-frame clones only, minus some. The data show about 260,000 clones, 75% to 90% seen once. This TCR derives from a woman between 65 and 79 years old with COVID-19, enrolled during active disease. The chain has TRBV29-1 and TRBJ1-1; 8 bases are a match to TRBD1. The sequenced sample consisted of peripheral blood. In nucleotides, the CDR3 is TGCAGCGTTGCGTACAGGGGGGACACTGAAGCTTTCTTT. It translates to CSVAYRGDTEAFF.